The source of this T cell receptor (beta chain) is a study of shared clonotypes between healthy human individuals. For the study at large: The study used three CD4 naive, three CD4 memory, two CD8 naive and one CD8 memory plate per donor.

TCRdb keeps only in-frame clones here, not all; method: immunoSEQ multiplex PCR. The repertoire has millions of clones, around 95% of them found once; the top ten carry around 0.13%. With V trimmed by 9 bases and J by 2 bases, 10 bases remained unmatched. The CDR3 is made up of 14 amino acids. Germline V gene lookup returns CDR1 ENHRY and CDR2 SYGVKD. Researchers partitioned CD4+ cells into CD45RA+ naive and CD45RA-negative memory subsets. Notes on this clone: Its antigen remains unidentified.

Study-level findings and limits: It was expected that sequencing depth would affect clonotype sharing among donors.

The clonotype comes from a man between 18 and 35 years old in good health. This chain connects TRBV10-3 to TRBJ2-7; 7 nucleotides align to TRBD1. Sequenced material: naive CD4+ T cells sorted from blood. Sample subset: CD45RA+ positively selected. The CDR3 DNA follows: TGTGCCATATCAGAGGGACAGAGTACCTACGAGCAGTACTTC. Translating gives CAISEGQSTYEQYF.